Listed below are T cell receptor beta chains from one sample, sequenced in a study of T-cell reconstitution after alpha-beta-depleted transplantation in children. Via MiXCR, TCRdb re-called the PCR reads, giving one row per CDR3 protein. Altogether under 300,000 distinct CDR3 sequences are present, 11% being singletons, with the ten largest covering about 25%. The sample in question was peripheral blood, obtained 180 days after TCRalphabeta/CD19-depleted stem cell transplant. The receptors originated from a male patient aged 2-10 years who had a stem cell transplant for chronic granulomatous disease, so the T cells may come from the graft donor. CDR3s include the opening cysteine and the closing phenylalanine or tryptophan. The D gene is left open where the match is weak. Clone size is shown for a subset of rows, as once, few, many or a class of expanded clone.

CATSGTYFRGDNSQETQYF | TGTGCCACCAGCGGTACGTACTTCAGGGGGGACAACTCTCAAGAGACCCAGTACTTC | many | 19 | TRBJ2-5 | TRBV15 | -
CASSLNQAGELFF | TGTGCCAGCAGTTTAAACCAGGCCGGGGAGCTGTTTTTT | many | 13 | TRBJ2-2 | TRBV12-3/TRBV12-4 | -
CASSLLASEQYF | TGTGCCAGCTCACTACTGGCTAGTGAGCAGTACTTC | - | 12 | TRBJ2-7 | TRBV18 | -
CASSFKPSYEQYF | TGTGCCAGCAGTTTCAAGCCCTCCTACGAGCAGTACTTC | many | 13 | TRBJ2-7 | TRBV27 | -
CASKTTSSGNTIYF | TGTGCCAGCAAAACTACAAGCTCTGGAAACACCATATATTTT | many | 14 | TRBJ1-3 | TRBV12-3/TRBV12-4 | -
CASSYGRIEAFF | TGTGCCAGCAGTTACGGCAGGATTGAAGCTTTCTTT | - | 12 | TRBJ1-1 | TRBV6-6 | -
CASSFHRVEQETQYF | TGCGCCAGCAGCTTCCACAGGGTGGAACAAGAGACCCAGTACTTC | many | 15 | TRBJ2-5 | TRBV5-1 | -
CASRLGLIDYGYTF | TGTGCCAGCCGCTTAGGCCTCATCGACTATGGCTACACCTTC | - | 14 | TRBJ1-2 | TRBV11-2 | -
CASSLGQGIWAGELFF | TGTGCCAGTAGCCTGGGACAGGGGATATGGGCCGGGGAGCTGTTTTTT | - | 16 | TRBJ2-2 | TRBV19 | TRBD1
CASSEMSGQGPKQYF | TGTGCCAGCAGTGAAATGAGCGGACAGGGCCCTAAGCAGTACTTC | - | 15 | TRBJ2-7 | TRBV2 | TRBD1
CASTTPGLAINEQFF | TGTGCCAGCACCACGCCGGGACTAGCTATCAATGAGCAGTTCTTC | many | 15 | TRBJ2-1 | TRBV6-2/TRBV6-3 | TRBD2
CASTRGLAGKSSYNEQFF | TGTGCCAGCACCAGAGGACTAGCGGGGAAGAGCTCCTACAATGAGCAGTTCTTC | many | 18 | TRBJ2-1 | TRBV12-3/TRBV12-4 | TRBD2
CASSQDQWTSGGYEQYF | TGCGCCAGCAGCCAAGACCAATGGACTAGCGGGGGTTACGAGCAGTACTTC | few | 17 | TRBJ2-7 | TRBV4-1 | TRBD2
CSVEARQGENEQYF | TGCAGCGTTGAAGCCAGACAGGGAGAGAACGAGCAGTACTTC | - | 14 | TRBJ2-7 | TRBV29-1 | TRBD1
CASSFRDRKDTQYF | TGTGCCAGCAGCTTCCGGGACCGGAAAGATACGCAGTATTTT | many | 14 | TRBJ2-3 | TRBV7-9 | -
CASSLGTGRGTDTQYF | TGTGCCAGCAGCTTAGGGACAGGGCGGGGCACAGATACGCAGTATTTT | many | 16 | TRBJ2-3 | TRBV7-9 | TRBD1
CASSPGQGGTEAFF | TGTGCCAGCAGCCCTGGACAGGGTGGAACTGAAGCTTTCTTT | many | 14 | TRBJ1-1 | TRBV14 | TRBD1
CSASGQAYEQYF | TGCAGTGCTAGTGGACAGGCTTACGAGCAGTACTTC | many | 12 | TRBJ2-7 | TRBV20-1 | TRBD1
CASSPVVQETQYF | TGTGCCAGCTCACCAGTTGTCCAAGAGACCCAGTACTTC | few | 13 | TRBJ2-5 | TRBV18 | -
CASSPGLAADTQYF | TGTGCCAGCAGCCCGGGACTAGCAGCAGATACGCAGTATTTT | many | 14 | TRBJ2-3 | TRBV7-9 | TRBD2
CASSPPGRGTEAFF | TGTGCCAGCTCACCACCGGGAAGGGGGACTGAAGCTTTCTTT | - | 14 | TRBJ1-1 | TRBV18 | -
CASSLPSSGANVLPF | TGTGCCAGCAGCTTACCCAGCTCTGGGGCCAACGTCCTGCCTTTC | - | 15 | TRBJ2-6 | TRBV7-2 | -
CASSSSLAVTRADTQYF | TGTGCCAGCAGTTCTTCCCTAGCGGTCACTAGGGCAGATACGCAGTATTTT | many | 17 | TRBJ2-3 | TRBV28 | TRBD2
CASSLDRPTGELFF | TGTGCCAGCAGCCTCGACAGGCCCACCGGGGAGCTGTTTTTT | many | 14 | TRBJ2-2 | TRBV6-1 | -
CASTRGGGAIYEQYF | TGTGCCAGCACTCGAGGGGGGGGCGCAATCTACGAGCAGTACTTC | many | 15 | TRBJ2-7 | TRBV28 | -
CASSLVGQGFGTEAFF | TGTGCCAGCAGCTTAGTGGGACAGGGGTTCGGCACTGAAGCTTTCTTT | many | 16 | TRBJ1-1 | TRBV7-2 | TRBD1
CSAGQGGIYEQYF | TGCAGCGCCGGACAGGGGGGAATCTACGAGCAGTACTTC | - | 13 | TRBJ2-7 | TRBV29-1 | TRBD1
CASRLSGQETQYF | TGCGCCAGCAGACTGTCCGGCCAAGAGACCCAGTACTTC | many | 13 | TRBJ2-5 | TRBV5-1 | -
CASSLRTGGNTEAFF | TGTGCCAGCAGTTTAAGGACAGGGGGGAACACTGAAGCTTTCTTT | many | 15 | TRBJ1-1 | TRBV12-3/TRBV12-4 | TRBD1
CSAPGGGFHSYEQYF | TGCAGTGCTCCCGGGGGGGGGTTTCACTCCTACGAGCAGTACTTC | many | 15 | TRBJ2-7 | TRBV20-1 | TRBD2
CASSSPGTGNQETQYF | TGTGCCAGCAGCTCTCCTGGGACAGGGAACCAAGAGACCCAGTACTTC | many | 16 | TRBJ2-5 | TRBV7-8 | TRBD1
CSVSTGMNTEAFF | TGCAGCGTTTCGACAGGGATGAACACTGAAGCTTTCTTT | many | 13 | TRBJ1-1 | TRBV29-1 | TRBD1
CASSLRVSNEQFF | TGTGCCAGCAGTCTACGGGTTTCGAATGAGCAGTTCTTC | many | 13 | TRBJ2-1 | TRBV27 | -
CSARHQWEPQHF | TGCAGTGCTAGACACCAATGGGAGCCCCAGCATTTT | - | 12 | TRBJ1-5 | TRBV20-1 | -
CASSLGQGSGNTIYF | TGTGCCAGCAGCTTAGGGCAGGGATCCGGAAACACCATATATTTT | many | 15 | TRBJ1-3 | TRBV7-2 | -
CSGDHPGRGKGRSYNEQFF | TGCAGCGGTGACCACCCCGGTAGAGGGAAGGGGCGCTCCTACAATGAGCAGTTCTTC | many | 19 | TRBJ2-1 | TRBV29-1 | -
CASSPLVYGYTF | TGTGCCAGCAGCCCATTGGTCTATGGCTACACCTTC | many | 12 | TRBJ1-2 | TRBV7-6 | -
CAIKEDRGEYNEQFF | TGTGCCATCAAAGAAGACAGGGGGGAGTACAATGAGCAGTTCTTC | many | 15 | TRBJ2-1 | TRBV10-3 | TRBD1